One sample yielded the 25 T cell receptor beta chains listed below, sequenced in a study of T cell responses to AZD1222 COVID-19 vaccine. The protocol was immunoSEQ multiplex PCR, while the TCRdb copy is restricted to in-frame clones and leaves out a portion. The sample records around 71,000 clones, around four fifths being singletons. Sequencing was performed on peripheral blood, taken on day 0 of AZD1222 vaccination. The source is an adult in good health.

The chain employs TRBV7-9 and TRBJ1-6, with D possibly TRBD1 on 5 matching bases. Trimming stripped 1 base from V and 15 bases from J, with 16 bases between. Germline V gene data show CDR1 as SEHNR and CDR2 as FQNEAQ (reference sequence). There are 14 residues in the CDR3. CDR3: CASSLVGTPLGLHF. CDR3 nucleotides: TGTGCCAGCAGCTTAGTAGGGACTCCTCTTGGCCTCCACTTT.

For this clone: At one end, the junction sequence differs from germline, possibly due to a read error. The gene calls are TRBV2 and TRBJ2-7; no definite D call. In germline, CDR1 is SNHLY, CDR2 FYNNEI. The length of the CDR3 is 12 residues. CDR3 nucleotides: TGTGCCAGCACCCCCGAGCCCACCACCTTAAACTTC. Protein product: CASTPEPTTLNF.

This rearrangement joins TRBV18 to TRBJ1-5, with 8 bases that match TRBD1. V trimming: 3 bases; J trimming: 6 bases; junction bases outside the gene matches: 4. The V gene's germline CDR1 is KGHSH and CDR2 LQKENI. The CDR3 consists of 14 residues. The CDR3 DNA is TGTGCCAGCTCACCTGGACAGGGAGGTCAGCCCCAGCATTTT. Protein: CASSPGQGGQPQHF.

This chain joins TRBV7-9 and TRBJ1-4, with a possible D match to TRBD1 (5 bases). This CDR3 region has 14 residues. Germline CDR1 and CDR2: SEHNR and FQNEAQ (reference sequence). V lost 1 base and J 7 bases, leaving 10 bases between the germline ends. CDR3 in DNA: TGTGCCAGCAGCTTAGGCAGGGTGGGTGAAAAACTGTTTTTT. It yields the protein CASSLGRVGEKLFF.

This clone is labeled medium-sized (0.01 to 0.1%). The gene calls are TRBV4-1 and TRBJ1-1; D remains unclear. Per germline, CDR1 MGHRA and CDR2 YSYEKL. V was clipped by 1 base and J by 0 bases, with 15 bases between them. The CDR3 has 17 residues. The chain's CDR3 is CASSQVPIGRLNTEAFF. CDR3 bases: TGCGCCAGCAGCCAAGTTCCGATAGGACGGCTGAACACTGAAGCTTTCTTT.

The chain carries TRBV7-2 and TRBJ2-7; 9 bases are a match to TRBD1. In germline, CDR1 is SGHTA, CDR2 FQGNSA. CDR3 length equals 14 residues. Unmatched junction bases numbered 4, after V lost 5 bases and J lost 2 bases. Written as DNA, the CDR3 is TGTGCCAGCAGCAAAACAGGGGGCACCTACGAGCAGTACTTC. It is translated as CASSKTGGTYEQYF. Based on the CDR3 plus reference TRBV7-2 and TRBJ2-7, the full variable domain is GAGVSQSPSNKVTEKGKDVELRCDPISGHTALYWYRQSLGQGLEFLIYFQGNSAPDKSGLPSDRFSAERTGGSVSTLTIQRTQQEDSAVYLCASSKTGGTYEQYFGPGTRLTVT.

The rearrangement joins TRBV6-5 to TRBJ1-2; 7 bases match TRBD1. Germline CDR1 MNHEY, CDR2 SVGAGI. There are 11 residues in the CDR3. The junction had 10 bases not matched to a gene; V was cut back by 10 bases and J by 11 bases. CDR3 nucleotide sequence: TGTGCCACCATACGACAGGGAGGTTACACCTTC. It encodes CATIRQGGYTF.

This CDR3 reads CASSGQHSDRDRGTGELFF. In nucleotides, the CDR3 is TGTGCCAGCAGCGGACAGCACTCGGACAGGGACCGAGGGACCGGGGAGCTGTTTTTT. The chain employs TRBV5-5 and TRBJ2-2; 8 nucleotides agree with TRBD1. Germline V CDR1 and CDR2: SGHKS, YYEKEE (reference sequence). The length of the CDR3 is 19 residues. V shed 4 bases and J 5 bases; nucleotides not matched to a gene: 19.

The chain employs TRBV21-1 and TRBJ1-3. TRBV21-1 is a documented pseudogene. This CDR3 comprises 11 residues. The CDR3, as DNA: TGTGCCCGAAAGGCTGGGGACACCATATATTTT. Amino acids: CARKAGDTIYF.

The chain joins TRBV11-3 to TRBJ2-1; D ambiguous. The CDR3 loop spans 12 amino acids. With 5 bases removed from V and 4 bases from J, the gap between germline ends came to 6 bases. The V gene's germline CDR1 is SGHNT and CDR2 YENEEA. This chain's CDR3 is CASSRKYNEQFF. The DNA of the CDR3 is TGTGCCAGCAGCAGGAAATACAATGAGCAGTTCTTC. The full variable domain, completed using reference TRBV11-3 and TRBJ2-1, is EAGVVQSPRYKIIEKKQPVAFWCNPISGHNTLYWYLQNLGQGPELLIRYENEEAVDDSQLPKDRFSAERLKGVDSTLKIQPAELGDSAVYLCASSRKYNEQFFGPGTRLTVL.

This chain joins TRBV13 and TRBJ2-1, with D perhaps TRBD2 (6 bases). The CDR3 runs to 15 residues. Per germline, CDR1 PRHDT and CDR2 FYEKMQ (reference sequence). The V end lost 1 base, the J end lost 6 bases, and 13 bases lay between the germline ends. The CDR3 sequence is CASSLVRQGGNEQFF. DNA for the CDR3: TGTGCCAGCAGCTTAGTTCGTCAGGGAGGCAATGAGCAGTTCTTC. Looking up the rest from reference TRBV13 and TRBJ2-1 gives the full variable domain: AAGVIQSPRHLIKEKRETATLKCYPIPRHDTVYWYQQGPGQDPQFLISFYEKMQSDKGSIPDRFSAQQFSDYHSELNMSSLELGDSALYFCASSLVRQGGNEQFFGPGTRLTVL.

The rearrangement uses TRBV29-1 and TRBJ2-7; D might be TRBD2 (6 bases). V was cut by 1 base and J by 2 bases, with 12 bases left in between. The germline V gene encodes CDR1 SQVTM and CDR2 ANQGSEA. The CDR3 length is 14 residues. CDR3 coding DNA: TGCAGCGTTGAAGGGACCCGCGGGACCTACGAGCAGTACTTC. The encoded protein is CSVEGTRGTYEQYF.

The chain employs TRBV4-1 and TRBJ2-3; D assignment may be TRBD1 or TRBD2 (5 bases each). CDR1 and CDR2 (germline): MGHRA, YSYEKL. Trimming stripped 4 bases from V and 2 bases from J, with 16 bases between. The CDR3 contains 16 residues. The CDR3 sequence is CASSPGPQRDTDTQYF. The CDR3 nucleotides are TGCGCCAGCAGCCCGGGACCCCAGAGAGACACAGATACGCAGTATTTT.

The genes are TRBV2 and TRBJ2-1; possibly TRBD1 or TRBD2 for D (5 bases each). V lost 4 bases and J lost 2, with 15 bases in between. This CDR3 is built from 16 residues. Germline assignment: CDR1 SNHLY and CDR2 FYNNEI. This chain's CDR3 is CASSVRGTLPYNEQFF. The CDR3 nucleotides are TGTGCCAGCAGTGTGAGAGGGACGTTACCCTACAATGAGCAGTTCTTC.

The chain couples TRBV28 to TRBJ2-5; D may be TRBD1 (6 bases). Trimming took 4 bases from V and 1 from J, leaving 10 bases between them. The V gene's germline CDR1 is MDHEN and CDR2 SYDVKM. The CDR3 consists of 14 residues. CDR3 amino acids: CASSSRGLQETQYF. For the CDR3, the DNA is TGTGCCAGCAGTTCCAGGGGTCTCCAAGAGACCCAGTACTTC. Full variable domain (missing parts from reference TRBV28 and TRBJ2-5): DVKVTQSSRYLVKRTGEKVFLECVQDMDHENMFWYRQDPGLGLRLIYFSYDVKMKEKGDIPEGYSVSREKKERFSLILESASTNQTSMYLCASSSRGLQETQYFGPGTRLLVL.

The chain combines TRBV19 with TRBJ1-1; D is ambiguous. Germline V CDR1 and CDR2: LNHDA, SQIVND (reference sequence). The V gene lost 4 bases and the J gene lost 0 bases, with 9 bases spanning the gap. This CDR3 has 14 amino acids. CDR3 bases: TGTGCCAGTAGTACGGGTTTCGTGAACACTGAAGCTTTCTTT. Protein sequence: CASSTGFVNTEAFF.

The gene calls are TRBV7-9 and TRBJ1-4; maybe TRBD1 (5 bases). Trimming shortened V by 4 bases and J by 5 bases, and 20 bases separated the two germline ends. Germline V CDR1 and CDR2: SEHNR, FQNEAQ (reference sequence). CDR3 length equals 17 residues. CDR3 nucleotides: TGTGCCAGCAGCTCTCCAAGAGGGAAGGACAAGAATGAAAAACTGTTTTTT. Protein sequence: CASSSPRGKDKNEKLFF.

The chain couples TRBV5-5 to TRBJ2-3; TRBD1 is a possible D gene (7 bases). This CDR3 has 13 residues. Trimming pared 4 bases from V and 5 bases from J, leaving 11 bases between. Germline V CDR1 and CDR2: SGHKS, YYEKEE (reference sequence). The CDR3 loop reads CASSRRGEDTQYF. Here the CDR3 DNA reads TGTGCCAGCAGCCGCAGGGGGGAAGATACGCAGTATTTT.

The chain's CDR3 is CASSLVGPLAVFNEQFF. In DNA, the CDR3 is TGTGCCAGCAGCTTAGTAGGTCCACTAGCGGTGTTTAATGAGCAGTTCTTC. The chain links TRBV7-2 to TRBJ2-1, with 8 bases identical to TRBD2. Unmatched junction bases numbered 12, after V lost 1 base and J lost 7 bases. Germline CDR1 reads SGHTA; CDR2 reads FQGNSA. This CDR3 region has 17 residues.

The rearrangement uses TRBV6-2 or TRBV6-3 and TRBJ2-3, with 10 bases fitting TRBD2. The CDR3 runs 15 residues. Trimming took 4 bases from V and 6 from J; bases not matched to a gene: 7. The germline V gene has CDR1 MNHEY and CDR2 SVGEGT. The CDR3 nucleotides are TGTGCCAGCAGTTTTGGGCTAGCGGGAGTTGATACGCAGTATTTT. Residues: CASSFGLAGVDTQYF.

This clone appeared a single time. This chain connects TRBV3-1 (or the pseudogene TRBV3-2) to TRBJ2-3, with 8 bases fitting TRBD2. This CDR3 region has 16 residues. CDR1 and CDR2 from the germline V gene are LGHDT and YNNKEL (reference sequence). The V segment lost 4 bases and the J segment 5 bases; nucleotides outside the gene matches: 11. Written as DNA, the CDR3 is TGTGCCAGCAGCCCAGGGGCTCTAGCGGGTGTAGATACGCAGTATTTT. It is translated as CASSPGALAGVDTQYF.

This chain connects TRBV6-5 to TRBJ1-1; possibly TRBD1 for D (5 bases). V lost 0 bases and J lost 1, with 9 bases in between. This CDR3 spans 15 amino acids. CDR1 is MNHEY, CDR2 SVGAGI, per germline. The CDR3 DNA reads TGTGCCAGCAGTTACTCGAACCAGGGGAACACTGAAGCTTTCTTT. Protein: CASSYSNQGNTEAFF.

The chain recombines TRBV28 with TRBJ2-3, with D maybe TRBD1 (6 bases). Germline V gene sequence: CDR1 MDHEN, CDR2 SYDVKM. The V end lost 2 bases, the J end lost 1 base, and 10 bases lay between the germline ends. The CDR3 has 15 residues. CDR3 loop: CASSLNGGGTDTQYF. CDR3 nucleotides: TGTGCCAGCAGTTTAAATGGGGGCGGCACAGATACGCAGTATTTT.

This sequence joins TRBV15 and TRBJ2-1, with a weak D call TRBD2 (7 bases). This CDR3 comprises 14 residues. Germline V gene lookup returns CDR1 LNHNV and CDR2 YYDKDF (reference sequence). V lost 9 bases and J 9 bases, leaving 21 bases between the germline ends. The CDR3 bases are TGTGCCACGATCGCGGGGGCGTCAGGCGGTGAGCAGTTCTTC. Translation gives CATIAGASGGEQFF.

CDR3 in amino acids: CASSSTGGVTEAFF. The CDR3 DNA follows: TGTGCCAGCAGCTCCACAGGGGGAGTCACTGAAGCTTTCTTT. This rearrangement joins TRBV7-3 to TRBJ1-1; 8 bases map to TRBD1. The CDR3 runs to 14 residues. Unmatched junction bases numbered 5, after V lost 4 bases and J lost 4 bases. In germline, CDR1 is SGHTA, CDR2 FQGTGA.